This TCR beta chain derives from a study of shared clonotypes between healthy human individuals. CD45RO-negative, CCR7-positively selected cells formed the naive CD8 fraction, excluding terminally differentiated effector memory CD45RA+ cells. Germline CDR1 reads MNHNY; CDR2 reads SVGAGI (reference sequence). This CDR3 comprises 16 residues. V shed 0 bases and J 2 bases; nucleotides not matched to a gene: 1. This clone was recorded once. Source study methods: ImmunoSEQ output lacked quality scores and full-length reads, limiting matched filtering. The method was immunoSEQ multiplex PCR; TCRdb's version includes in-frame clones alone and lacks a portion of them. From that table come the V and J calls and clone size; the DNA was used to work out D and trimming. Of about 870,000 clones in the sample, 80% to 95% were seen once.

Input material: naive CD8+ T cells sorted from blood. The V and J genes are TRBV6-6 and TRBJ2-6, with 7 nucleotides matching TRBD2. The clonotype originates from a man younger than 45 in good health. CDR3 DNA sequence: TGTGCCAGCAGTTACTCGCGGGAGCCTGGGGCCAACGTCCTGACTTTC. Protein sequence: CASSYSREPGANVLTF.